Sequencing of this TCR beta chain was carried out in a study of PD-L1 blockade in urothelial cancer. Findings of the study overall: Where pretreatment blood TCR clonality fell below the median, better survival was predicted.

About this clone: Antigen unknown.

Here immunoSEQ multiplex PCR was the method, and the copy in TCRdb shows in-frame clones only, minus some. Of fewer than 85,000 clones detected, 80% to 85% appear once; the ten largest clones hold 9.2%. Documented time point: pretreatment peripheral blood. Between 1 and 8 samples, pretreatment and on-treatment, were given by each patient. The sample in question was PBMCs, obtained around atezolizumab (anti-PD-L1) treatment. This receptor was identified in a woman in her seventies with urothelial cancer.

The CDR3 region has the DNA TGTGCCAGCAGCTTAGTGGGACAGGGCGGTCGCGAGCAGTACTTC. Translated, it gives CASSLVGQGGREQYF. The chain is built from TRBV7-2 and TRBJ2-7, with 9 positions matching TRBD1. The length of the CDR3 is 15 residues. Looked up from germline, CDR1 is SGHTA and CDR2 is FQGNSA. V was pared by 1 base and J by 6 bases, with 7 bases of the junction left unmatched.